A selection of T cell receptor beta chains follows, all from one sample in a study of human T cells and chemical hapten exposure. TCRdb ran MiXCR on the RACE reads and lists one entry per CDR3 protein. The table includes tens of thousands of distinct CDR3 sequences, 9.5% to 15% detected once. The source material was whole blood, sampled in connection with sensitization to the hapten diphenylcyclopropenone (DPC). These receptors came from a man aged 30-40 years with alopecia areata. Some clones in this sample may be carry-over from other donors' samples. Both conserved end residues are trimmed from each CDR3. The D gene is left open where the match is weak. Size is stated for part of the rows, as once, few or many counts, or as a class when the clone is expanded.

d_call: TRBD1
v_call: TRBV6-1
clone_size: many
j_call: TRBJ1-6
cdr3_aa: ASRSRDRGFSPLH

d_call: TRBD1
v_call: TRBV28
clone_size: -
j_call: TRBJ2-7
cdr3_aa: ASGQGMSYEQY

d_call: -
v_call: TRBV12-3/TRBV12-4
clone_size: -
j_call: TRBJ2-7
cdr3_aa: ASSTGTAASYEQY

d_call: -
v_call: TRBV29-1
clone_size: many
j_call: TRBJ1-5
cdr3_aa: SVAPGWGMNQPQH

d_call: -
v_call: TRBV12-3/TRBV12-4
clone_size: -
j_call: TRBJ1-1
cdr3_aa: ASSPQLGAFEAF

d_call: TRBD1
v_call: TRBV5-5
clone_size: -
j_call: TRBJ1-5
cdr3_aa: ASSFRRGRSNQPQH

d_call: -
v_call: TRBV12-3/TRBV12-4
clone_size: -
j_call: TRBJ1-2
cdr3_aa: ASNLGSEPLFGYT

d_call: -
v_call: TRBV24-1
clone_size: many
j_call: TRBJ1-2
cdr3_aa: ATSDGRGISGYT

d_call: -
v_call: TRBV7-6
clone_size: many
j_call: TRBJ1-3
cdr3_aa: ASSRFEGTGNTIY

d_call: TRBD1
v_call: TRBV7-2
clone_size: many
j_call: TRBJ1-1
cdr3_aa: ASSPPGGREAF

d_call: TRBD1
v_call: TRBV25-1
clone_size: many
j_call: TRBJ1-1
cdr3_aa: ASSGRDRGPAF

d_call: -
v_call: TRBV28
clone_size: many
j_call: TRBJ1-5
cdr3_aa: ASSGGFQPQH

d_call: -
v_call: TRBV7-9
clone_size: few
j_call: TRBJ1-6
cdr3_aa: ASSLEGTANNSPLH

d_call: -
v_call: TRBV6-2/TRBV6-3
clone_size: few
j_call: TRBJ2-1
cdr3_aa: ASSYKAGRISSYNEQF

d_call: -
v_call: TRBV24-1
clone_size: -
j_call: TRBJ2-3
cdr3_aa: ATSDGGGPDTQY

d_call: -
v_call: TRBV12-3/TRBV12-4
clone_size: -
j_call: TRBJ1-1
cdr3_aa: ASTSRPSGMNAEAF

d_call: -
v_call: TRBV15
clone_size: -
j_call: TRBJ1-1
cdr3_aa: ATSRDRKNTEAF

d_call: -
v_call: TRBV2
clone_size: many
j_call: TRBJ2-3
cdr3_aa: ASRGGQLGTDTQY

d_call: TRBD2
v_call: TRBV20-1
clone_size: few
j_call: TRBJ2-7
cdr3_aa: SALNSGGADEQY

d_call: -
v_call: TRBV7-2
clone_size: -
j_call: TRBJ1-2
cdr3_aa: ASTHRGPANYGYT

d_call: TRBD1
v_call: TRBV29-1
clone_size: many
j_call: TRBJ2-3
cdr3_aa: SVERTGVERDTQY

d_call: -
v_call: TRBV9
clone_size: many
j_call: TRBJ2-1
cdr3_aa: ASSRMSSYNEQF

d_call: -
v_call: TRBV6-6
clone_size: many
j_call: TRBJ2-1
cdr3_aa: ASSPGTAVITEQF

d_call: -
v_call: TRBV29-1
clone_size: many
j_call: TRBJ2-3
cdr3_aa: SVAQGADTQY

d_call: -
v_call: TRBV30
clone_size: -
j_call: TRBJ1-2
cdr3_aa: ACEDRIGYGYT

d_call: TRBD1
v_call: TRBV4-1
clone_size: -
j_call: TRBJ2-1
cdr3_aa: ASSQTYGTGGSNEQF

d_call: -
v_call: TRBV7-6
clone_size: many
j_call: TRBJ1-1
cdr3_aa: ASREYMNTEAF

d_call: -
v_call: TRBV7-8
clone_size: many
j_call: TRBJ2-1
cdr3_aa: ASTPTGGAYNEQF

d_call: -
v_call: TRBV3-1
clone_size: once
j_call: TRBJ2-7
cdr3_aa: ASSQPTIAYLSEQY

d_call: -
v_call: TRBV24-1
clone_size: few
j_call: TRBJ2-5
cdr3_aa: ATSDSAGDLQETQY